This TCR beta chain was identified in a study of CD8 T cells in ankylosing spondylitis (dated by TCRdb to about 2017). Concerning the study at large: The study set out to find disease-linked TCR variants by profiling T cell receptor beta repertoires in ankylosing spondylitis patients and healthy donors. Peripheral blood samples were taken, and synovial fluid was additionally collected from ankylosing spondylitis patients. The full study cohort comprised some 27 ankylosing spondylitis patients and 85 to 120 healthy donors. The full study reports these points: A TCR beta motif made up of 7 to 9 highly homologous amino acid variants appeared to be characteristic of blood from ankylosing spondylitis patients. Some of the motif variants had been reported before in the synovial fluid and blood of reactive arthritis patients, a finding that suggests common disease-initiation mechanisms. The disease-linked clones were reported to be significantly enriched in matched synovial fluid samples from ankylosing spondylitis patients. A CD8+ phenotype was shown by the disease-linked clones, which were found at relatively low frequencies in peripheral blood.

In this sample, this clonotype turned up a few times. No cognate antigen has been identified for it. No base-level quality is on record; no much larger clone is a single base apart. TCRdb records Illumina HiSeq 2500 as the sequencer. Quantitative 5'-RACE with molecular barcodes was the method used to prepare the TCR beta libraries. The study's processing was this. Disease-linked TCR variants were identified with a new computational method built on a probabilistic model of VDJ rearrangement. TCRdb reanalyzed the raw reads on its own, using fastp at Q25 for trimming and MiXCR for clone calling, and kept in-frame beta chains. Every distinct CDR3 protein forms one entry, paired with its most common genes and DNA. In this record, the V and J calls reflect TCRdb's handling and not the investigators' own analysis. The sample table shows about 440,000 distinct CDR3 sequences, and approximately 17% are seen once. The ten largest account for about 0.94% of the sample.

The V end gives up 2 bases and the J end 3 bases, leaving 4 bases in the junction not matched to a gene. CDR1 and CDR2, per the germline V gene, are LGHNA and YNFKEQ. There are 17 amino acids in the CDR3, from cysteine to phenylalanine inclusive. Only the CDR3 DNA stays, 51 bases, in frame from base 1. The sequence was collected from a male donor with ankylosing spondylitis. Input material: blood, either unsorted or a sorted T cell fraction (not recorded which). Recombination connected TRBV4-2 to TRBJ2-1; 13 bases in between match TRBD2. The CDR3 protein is CASSQRTSGSSYNEQFF. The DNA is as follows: TGTGCCAGCAGCCAAAGGACTAGCGGGAGCAGCTACAATGAGCAGTTCTTC.